This T cell receptor (beta chain) was profiled in a study of OX40 agonist ivuxolimab in advanced cancers. Whole-study context: A diagnosis of hepatocellular carcinoma, melanoma, renal cell or head and neck cancer was present in dose-escalation patients. Findings and limits, study-wide: The CD4+ and CD8+ T cells in the blood had expanded clonally by week 6 at 0.1 to 3.0 mg/kg.

This table comes from immunoSEQ multiplex PCR, and its TCRdb copy is limited to in-frame clones, with some not included. The sample lists approximately 88,000 clones; roughly 90% were seen once. This CDR3 contains 14 residues. CDR1 MNHNS and CDR2 SASEGT come from the germline V gene. V lost 5 bases and J 7 bases, leaving 15 bases between the germline ends. About this clone itself: Its cognate antigen is unknown.

The rearrangement links TRBV6-1 to TRBJ1-3; no reliable D call. The clonotype originates from an adult with an advanced solid tumor such as melanoma, head and neck, liver or kidney cancer. The sample here was CD4+ or CD8+ T cells sorted from blood, taken in a trial of the OX40 agonist ivuxolimab. The DNA for the CDR3 is TGTGCCAGCAGTCCCGACATTTTCGTCAACACCATATATTTT. This codes for CASSPDIFVNTIYF.